Listed below are T cell receptor beta chains from one sample, sequenced in a study of cytomegalovirus exposure and HLA in healthy donors. Libraries were prepared by immunoSEQ multiplex PCR; TCRdb keeps only in-frame clonotypes and omits some of them. The sample holds 130,000 to 150,000 clones; around 80% are singletons and the top ten take more than 0.9%. Sequenced material: PBMCs. These receptors all stem from a male donor in good health and CMV-seropositive. CDR3s include the opening cysteine and the closing phenylalanine or tryptophan.

J	V	CDR3
TRBJ2-3	TRBV4-3	CASSQELGLQQTQYF
TRBJ2-7	TRBV7-2	CASSLITGGLYEQYF
TRBJ2-4	TRBV7-3	CASSLSGGAKNIQYF
TRBJ2-3	TRBV6-6	CASSRRRGTITDTQYF
TRBJ2-5	TRBV19	CASGTGETQYF
TRBJ1-5	TRBV7-2	CASSLTTGGRNQPQHF
TRBJ1-5	TRBV11-2	CASSLGQGSGGAQHF
TRBJ2-3	TRBV6-4	CASSKLAGDSTDTQYF
TRBJ2-7	TRBV27	CASSDTGPRLGQYF
TRBJ1-2	TRBV7-9	CASSLVTGGAGGYGYTF
TRBJ2-5	TRBV2	CASRVGLSGGAETQYF
TRBJ2-4	TRBV29-1	CSVEVAKNIQYF
TRBJ1-5	TRBV11-2	CASSQGQGPFQPQHF
TRBJ2-7	TRBV5-1	CASSRGVSYEQYF
TRBJ1-1	TRBV2	CASIFLGGNTEAFF
TRBJ2-7	TRBV27	CASSSTGEQYF
TRBJ2-3	TRBV14	CASSQDPRLAGTDTQYF